The 25 T cell receptor beta chains reported below all come from one sample, sequenced in a study of blood T cell repertoires in COVID-19. Assay used: immunoSEQ multiplex PCR; TCRdb lists only in-frame clones, some missing. The data hold about 170,000 clones, with approximately 91% observed a single time. Sequencing input: peripheral blood. The receptors stem from a man aged 45-60 years with acute or convalescent COVID-19.

This sequence joins TRBV15 and TRBJ1-5; no clear D. The V gene's germline CDR1 is LNHNV and CDR2 YYDKDF (reference sequence). The CDR3 has 15 amino acids. V dropped 5 bases and J dropped 5 bases, with 16 bases sitting between them. The CDR3 sequence is CATSSSIIPDQPQHF. CDR3 DNA sequence: TGTGCCACCAGCTCGTCTATAATCCCGGATCAGCCCCAGCATTTT. Complete variable domain (other parts from reference TRBV15 and TRBJ1-5): DAMVIQNPRYQVTQFGKPVTLSCSQTLNHNVMYWYQQKSSQAPKLLFHYYDKDFNNEADTPDNFQSRRPNTSFCFLDIRSPGLGDTAMYLCATSSSIIPDQPQHFGDGTRLSIL.

The chain is built from TRBV19 and TRBJ1-5; 11 nucleotides match TRBD1. The CDR3 runs to 15 residues. Looked up from germline, CDR1 is LNHDA and CDR2 is SQIVND (reference sequence). The ends lost 10 bases at V and 3 bases at J; junction bases unmatched: 8. CDR3 region: CATHPDRGLNQPQHF. The DNA for the CDR3 is TGTGCCACCCACCCGGACAGGGGGCTCAATCAGCCCCAGCATTTT.

The J gene is TRBJ1-5, the V gene TRBV7-2, with 8 nucleotides matching TRBD1. The length of the CDR3 is 16 residues. Germline V CDR1 and CDR2: SGHTA, FQGNSA. The trim removed 3 bases at V and 3 bases at J, leaving 7 bases unmatched. The CDR3 sequence: CASSLGRQGNNQPQHF. CDR3 bases: TGTGCCAGCAGCTTGGGTCGACAGGGGAACAATCAGCCCCAGCATTTT.

The chain links TRBV6-4 to TRBJ2-1; 7 bases map to TRBD1. The germline V gene encodes CDR1 MRHNA and CDR2 SNTAGT. The ends lost 6 bases at V and 5 bases at J; junction bases unmatched: 7. The CDR3 length is 14 residues. CDR3 coding DNA: TGTGCCAGCAGGGGGACCCAGGGGGACAATGAGCAGTTCTTC. As protein: CASRGTQGDNEQFF.

The V and J genes are TRBV9 and TRBJ2-7, with TRBD1 as a possible D gene (6 bases). Per the germline V gene, CDR1 is SGDLS and CDR2 is YYNGEE. The CDR3 contains 15 residues. The V end lost 0 bases, the J end lost 2 bases, and 12 bases lay between the germline ends. Here the CDR3 DNA reads TGTGCCAGCAGCGTAGCAGGACAGCTCACCTACGAGCAGTACTTC. It specifies CASSVAGQLTYEQYF. Looking up the rest from reference TRBV9 and TRBJ2-7 gives the full variable domain: DSGVTQTPKHLITATGQRVTLRCSPRSGDLSVYWYQQSLDQGLQFLIQYYNGEERAKGNILERFSAQQFPDLHSELNLSSLELGDSALYFCASSVAGQLTYEQYFGPGTRLTVT.

The chain has TRBV28 and TRBJ2-2, with D unresolved. This CDR3 region has 14 residues. In germline, CDR1 is MDHEN, CDR2 SYDVKM. V gave up 6 bases and J gave up 1 base, with 9 bases separating them. Written as DNA, the CDR3 is TGTGCCAGCAGCCAACAATTGAACACCGGGGAGCTGTTTTTT. It specifies CASSQQLNTGELFF. The full variable domain, rest sourced from reference TRBV28 and TRBJ2-2, is DVKVTQSSRYLVKRTGEKVFLECVQDMDHENMFWYRQDPGLGLRLIYFSYDVKMKEKGDIPEGYSVSREKKERFSLILESASTNQTSMYLCASSQQLNTGELFFGEGSRLTVL.

This chain connects TRBV19 to TRBJ1-2; the D is unclear. This CDR3 comprises 13 residues. V was trimmed by 3 bases and J by 8 bases, leaving 13 bases between them. CDR1 and CDR2 from the germline V gene are LNHDA and SQIVND (reference sequence). DNA for the CDR3: TGTGCCAGTAGTATGTACTCCGGGTCGGGCTACACCTTC. It specifies CASSMYSGSGYTF.

The J gene is TRBJ2-7, the V gene TRBV5-5; TRBD1 is a possible D gene (6 bases). Germline V lookup: CDR1 SGHKS, CDR2 YYEKEE (reference sequence). The CDR3 sequence is 14 residues long. V was trimmed by 2 bases and J by 3 bases, leaving 12 bases between them. The CDR3 loop is CASSLQGEYYEQYV. The DNA of the CDR3 is TGTGCCAGCAGCTTACAGGGCGAGTACTACGAGCAGTACGTC.

V and J are TRBV5-6 and TRBJ2-7; 10 bases fit TRBD2. V lost 4 bases, J lost 2 bases, and 9 bases stayed unmatched. The CDR3 is 16 residues long. CDR1 is SGHDT and CDR2 is YYEEEE in the germline V gene. Written as DNA, the CDR3 is TGTGCCAGCAGCGGATCTAGCGGGAGTTGGACCTACGAGCAGTACTTC. Translating gives CASSGSSGSWTYEQYF.

This chain connects TRBV5-4 to TRBJ1-3, with D possibly matching TRBD1 (5 bases). Germline loops: CDR1 SGHNT, CDR2 YYREEE (reference sequence). V was clipped by 3 bases and J by 4 bases, with 5 bases between them. This CDR3 has 12 residues. CDR3 region: CASSSGGNTIYF. The DNA for the CDR3 is TGTGCCAGCAGCTCAGGGGGAAACACCATATATTTT.

V and J are TRBV28 and TRBJ1-3; the D gene is possibly TRBD1 (5 bases). There are 16 residues in the CDR3. Deletions cut 5 bases from V and 4 bases from J, with 18 bases between. Germline-derived CDR1 and CDR2 are MDHEN and SYDVKM. The CDR3 reads CASSPNQGRWGNTIYF. The CDR3 DNA is TGTGCCAGCAGTCCAAATCAGGGTCGGTGGGGAAACACCATATATTTT.

The gene calls are TRBV10-3 and TRBJ2-1; 7 bases fit TRBD2. From germline, CDR1 is ENHRY and CDR2 SYGVKD. The V segment lost 5 bases and the J segment 3 bases; nucleotides outside the gene matches: 4. The CDR3 consists of 14 residues. CDR3 sequence: CAISWGGFYNEQFF. The CDR3 DNA sequence: TGTGCCATCAGTTGGGGGGGATTCTACAATGAGCAGTTCTTC.

This rearrangement joins TRBV6-1 to TRBJ2-7, with TRBD1 matching over 8 bases. V gave up 3 bases and J gave up 3 bases; unmatched junction bases: 7. CDR3 length: 15 residues. Germline-derived CDR1 and CDR2 are MNHNS and SASEGT. The DNA for the CDR3 is TGTGCCAGCAGTGACCTCAGGACAGGGAACTACGAGCAGTACGTC. Amino acids: CASSDLRTGNYEQYV.

V and J are TRBV6-1 and TRBJ1-6; 9 positions match TRBD1. With 0 bases clipped from V and 5 bases from J, the junction kept 11 bases outside the gene matches. The CDR3 contains 19 residues. CDR1 and CDR2 from the germline V gene are MNHNS and SASEGT. CDR3 DNA: TGTGCCAGCAGTGAAGCCCGCGCGTCGGGACAGGGAAATAATTCACCCCTCCACTTT. This translates into CASSEARASGQGNNSPLHF.

V and J are TRBV19 and TRBJ1-5; the match to TRBD1 covers 9 bases. Per germline, CDR1 LNHDA and CDR2 SQIVND (reference sequence). The V and J ends lost 5 bases and 4 bases, in that order; junction bases with no gene match: 12. The CDR3 totals 17 residues. The CDR3 region is CASSSQNRGLGNQPQHF. The CDR3 nucleotides read TGTGCCAGTAGTTCCCAGAACAGGGGGCTGGGAAATCAGCCCCAGCATTTT.

CDR3 DNA: TGTGCCAGCAGCTTTCAAGCGGGGTCATACTACAATGAGCAGTTCTTC. Residues: CASSFQAGSYYNEQFF. The chain carries TRBV11-2 and TRBJ2-1; 7 bases fit TRBD2. V was clipped by 3 bases and J by 3 bases; unmatched bases: 8. CDR3 size: 16 residues. Germline lookup yields CDR1 SGHAT and CDR2 FQNNGV. Looking up the rest from reference TRBV11-2 and TRBJ2-1 gives the full variable domain: EAGVAQSPRYKIIEKRQSVAFWCNPISGHATLYWYQQILGQGPKLLIQFQNNGVVDDSQLPKDRFSAERLKGVDSTLKIQPAKLEDSAVYLCASSFQAGSYYNEQFFGPGTRLTVL.

This rearrangement joins TRBV28 to TRBJ1-5; the D is unclear. V shed 3 bases and J shed 4 bases, with 13 bases lying between them. From germline, CDR1 is MDHEN and CDR2 SYDVKM. The CDR3 totals 15 residues. The CDR3 DNA follows: TGTGCCAGCAGTTTGGTTGACGGAGGAAATCAGCCCCAGCATTTT. Amino acid sequence: CASSLVDGGNQPQHF. The complete variable domain, with remaining parts taken from reference TRBV28 and TRBJ1-5, reads DVKVTQSSRYLVKRTGEKVFLECVQDMDHENMFWYRQDPGLGLRLIYFSYDVKMKEKGDIPEGYSVSREKKERFSLILESASTNQTSMYLCASSLVDGGNQPQHFGDGTRLSIL.

The rearrangement joins TRBV5-1 to TRBJ2-1; 8 bases are shared with TRBD2. J was trimmed by 4 bases and V by 6 bases; bases with no gene match: 6. Looked up from germline, CDR1 is SGHRS and CDR2 is YFSETQ. The CDR3 consists of 14 residues. The CDR3 nucleotides read TGCGCCAGCACCCAGGCGGGGGGTTACAATGAGCAGTTCTTC. It is translated as CASTQAGGYNEQFF.

The chain links TRBV24-1 to TRBJ2-5; 7 nucleotides agree with TRBD2. After removal of 4 bases from V and 2 bases from J, the junction contained 6 bases not matched to a gene. The CDR3 totals 15 residues. Germline values: CDR1 KGHDR, CDR2 SFDVKD. CDR3 nucleotides: TGTGCCACCAGTGACTCCAGGGAGGGACAAGAGACCCAGTACTTC. It specifies CATSDSREGQETQYF.

V gene TRBV18 combines with J gene TRBJ1-1; the match to TRBD1 covers 8 bases. Per germline, CDR1 KGHSH and CDR2 LQKENI. V shed 4 bases and J 5 bases; nucleotides not matched to a gene: 12. This CDR3 is 16 amino acids long. CDR3 nucleotides: TGTGCCAGCTCACGTCCCGGGACAGGTGTTGGGACTGAAGCTTTCTTT. The encoded protein is CASSRPGTGVGTEAFF.

This clone was detected a few times. The chain has TRBV13 and TRBJ2-2; D uncertain. Germline V gene lookup returns CDR1 PRHDT and CDR2 FYEKMQ (reference sequence). V was shortened by 5 bases and J by 6 bases, with 7 bases between the two germline ends. CDR3 length equals 12 residues. CDR3 loop: CASSPSPGELFF. DNA of the CDR3: TGTGCCAGCAGCCCTTCCCCCGGGGAGCTGTTTTTT.

This chain connects TRBV7-3 to TRBJ2-1; 15 positions agree with TRBD2. V lost 4 bases and J lost 8; bases outside the gene matches: 3. Germline V gives CDR1 SGHTA, CDR2 FQGTGA. This CDR3 is 15 amino acids long. CDR3 protein: CASSWTSGGAYEQFF. CDR3 coding DNA: TGTGCCAGCAGCTGGACTAGCGGGGGGGCCTATGAGCAGTTCTTC.

The count of this clone is one. The chain couples TRBV7-9 to TRBJ1-2; D uncertain. Trimming removed 5 bases at V and 0 bases at J, with 10 bases between. The CDR3 is 14 residues long. Germline CDR1 is SEHNR and CDR2 is FQNEAQ (reference sequence). The CDR3 DNA reads as TGTGCCAGCAGCCCTTGGTCAGCTAACTATGGCTACACCTTC. Its protein product is CASSPWSANYGYTF.

The chain employs TRBV20-1 and TRBJ1-2; no clear D. V lost 4 bases and J lost 7, with 7 bases in between. Germline lookup yields CDR1 DFQATT and CDR2 SNEGSKA (reference sequence). The CDR3 sequence is 10 residues long. CDR3 residues: CSATLPGYTF. The CDR3 DNA reads as TGCAGTGCTACCCTCCCTGGCTACACCTTC.

Here the CDR3 DNA reads TGTGCCAGCAGTTGGTCCGGAGGAGGGAACTCTGGGGCCAACGTCCTGACTTTC. This sequence encodes CASSWSGGGNSGANVLTF. V is TRBV27 and J is TRBJ2-6; TRBD2 is a possible D gene (6 bases). Germline CDR1 and CDR2: MNHEY and SMNVEV (reference sequence). Trimming pared 4 bases from V and 0 bases from J, leaving 16 bases between. This CDR3 has 18 amino acids.